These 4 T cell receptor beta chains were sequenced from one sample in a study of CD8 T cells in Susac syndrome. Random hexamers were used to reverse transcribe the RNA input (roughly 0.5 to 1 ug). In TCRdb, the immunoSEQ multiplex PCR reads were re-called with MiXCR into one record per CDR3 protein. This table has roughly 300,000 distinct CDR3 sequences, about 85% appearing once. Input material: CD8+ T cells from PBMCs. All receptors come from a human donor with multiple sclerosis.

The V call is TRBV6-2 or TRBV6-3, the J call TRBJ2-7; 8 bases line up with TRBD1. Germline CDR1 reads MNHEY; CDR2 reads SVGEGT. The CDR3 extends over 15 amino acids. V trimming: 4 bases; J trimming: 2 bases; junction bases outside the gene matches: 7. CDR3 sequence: CASSFLDRAPYEQYF. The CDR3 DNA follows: TGTGCCAGCAGTTTCCTGGACAGGGCCCCCTACGAGCAGTACTTC.

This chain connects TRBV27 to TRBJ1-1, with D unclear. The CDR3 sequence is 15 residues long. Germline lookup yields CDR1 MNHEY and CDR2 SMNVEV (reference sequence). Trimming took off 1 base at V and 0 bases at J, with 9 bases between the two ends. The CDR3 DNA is TGTGCCAGCAGTTTATTCGGAGGGATGAACACTGAAGCTTTCTTT. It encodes CASSLFGGMNTEAFF.

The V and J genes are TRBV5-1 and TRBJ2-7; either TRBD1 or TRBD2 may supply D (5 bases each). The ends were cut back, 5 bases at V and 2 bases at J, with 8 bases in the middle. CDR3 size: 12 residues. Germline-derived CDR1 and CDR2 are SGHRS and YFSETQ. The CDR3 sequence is CASRGRPYEQYF. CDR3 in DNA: TGCGCCAGCAGGGGACGGCCCTACGAGCAGTACTTC.

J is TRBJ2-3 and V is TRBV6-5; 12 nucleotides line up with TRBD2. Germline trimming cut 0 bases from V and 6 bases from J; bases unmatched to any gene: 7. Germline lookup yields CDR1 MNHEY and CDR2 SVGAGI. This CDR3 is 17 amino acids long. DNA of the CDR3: TGTGCCAGCAGTTACTCGGCGACTAGCGGGAGAAAGGATACGCAGTATTTT. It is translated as CASSYSATSGRKDTQYF.